This TCR beta chain was obtained from a study of T cell clones after liver transplantation. Study-wide context: Graft-donor-reactive sequences were compared with third-party-reactive TCRbeta sequences from pre-transplant mixed lymphocyte reactions. Notes on the study in general: Rather than being deleted, graft donor-reactive T cells may have moved into the graft. In 5 of 8 subjects, circulating graft-donor-reactive CD4 TCRbeta sequences fell significantly after transplant.

The sample holds one count of this clone. The antigen is unknown. The data were produced by immunoSEQ multiplex PCR, yet TCRdb's version contains in-frame clones alone and is incomplete. The sample has more than 95,000 clones, around 86% seen once. Trimming took 1 base from V and 10 from J, leaving 11 bases between them. The CDR3 extends over 13 amino acids. From germline, CDR1 is SSHAT and CDR2 FNYEAQ (reference sequence). The TCR sequence derives from a human donor who received a liver transplant. The input for sequencing was CD4+ T cells from blood, taken before liver transplant. The chain recombines TRBV7-7 with TRBJ2-1; D is perhaps TRBD1 (5 bases). The DNA for the CDR3 is TGTGCCAGCAGCTTAGGGCCGTCAGGGGAGCAGTTCTTC. This sequence encodes CASSLGPSGEQFF.